These 2 T cell receptor beta chains came from one sample sequenced in a study of blood T cell repertoires in COVID-19. Assay: immunoSEQ multiplex PCR; the TCRdb copy retains only in-frame clones and omits some. This repertoire shows 50,000 or so clones, approximately 80% found once; its top ten account for roughly 55%. The sample consisted of peripheral blood. The receptors here all came from a man aged 65 to 79 with acute or convalescent COVID-19.

The chain combines TRBV6-5 with TRBJ2-7, with D hard to call. V gave up 5 bases and J gave up 6 bases, with 14 bases separating them. In germline, CDR1 is MNHEY, CDR2 SVGAGI. The CDR3 consists of 13 residues. CDR3 amino acids: CASSITIRGEQYF. CDR3 in DNA: TGTGCCAGCAGTATCACAATTCGAGGCGAGCAGTACTTC.

This rearrangement joins TRBV27 to TRBJ1-1; 8 bases align to TRBD1. Losses at the gene ends were 5 bases for V and 1 base for J; bases not matched to a gene: 6. This CDR3 is 15 amino acids long. Germline CDR1 MNHEY, CDR2 SMNVEV (reference sequence). The CDR3 bases are TGTGCCAGCAGTCCATATGGACAGGGGAACACTGAAGCTTTCTTT. Translated: CASSPYGQGNTEAFF.